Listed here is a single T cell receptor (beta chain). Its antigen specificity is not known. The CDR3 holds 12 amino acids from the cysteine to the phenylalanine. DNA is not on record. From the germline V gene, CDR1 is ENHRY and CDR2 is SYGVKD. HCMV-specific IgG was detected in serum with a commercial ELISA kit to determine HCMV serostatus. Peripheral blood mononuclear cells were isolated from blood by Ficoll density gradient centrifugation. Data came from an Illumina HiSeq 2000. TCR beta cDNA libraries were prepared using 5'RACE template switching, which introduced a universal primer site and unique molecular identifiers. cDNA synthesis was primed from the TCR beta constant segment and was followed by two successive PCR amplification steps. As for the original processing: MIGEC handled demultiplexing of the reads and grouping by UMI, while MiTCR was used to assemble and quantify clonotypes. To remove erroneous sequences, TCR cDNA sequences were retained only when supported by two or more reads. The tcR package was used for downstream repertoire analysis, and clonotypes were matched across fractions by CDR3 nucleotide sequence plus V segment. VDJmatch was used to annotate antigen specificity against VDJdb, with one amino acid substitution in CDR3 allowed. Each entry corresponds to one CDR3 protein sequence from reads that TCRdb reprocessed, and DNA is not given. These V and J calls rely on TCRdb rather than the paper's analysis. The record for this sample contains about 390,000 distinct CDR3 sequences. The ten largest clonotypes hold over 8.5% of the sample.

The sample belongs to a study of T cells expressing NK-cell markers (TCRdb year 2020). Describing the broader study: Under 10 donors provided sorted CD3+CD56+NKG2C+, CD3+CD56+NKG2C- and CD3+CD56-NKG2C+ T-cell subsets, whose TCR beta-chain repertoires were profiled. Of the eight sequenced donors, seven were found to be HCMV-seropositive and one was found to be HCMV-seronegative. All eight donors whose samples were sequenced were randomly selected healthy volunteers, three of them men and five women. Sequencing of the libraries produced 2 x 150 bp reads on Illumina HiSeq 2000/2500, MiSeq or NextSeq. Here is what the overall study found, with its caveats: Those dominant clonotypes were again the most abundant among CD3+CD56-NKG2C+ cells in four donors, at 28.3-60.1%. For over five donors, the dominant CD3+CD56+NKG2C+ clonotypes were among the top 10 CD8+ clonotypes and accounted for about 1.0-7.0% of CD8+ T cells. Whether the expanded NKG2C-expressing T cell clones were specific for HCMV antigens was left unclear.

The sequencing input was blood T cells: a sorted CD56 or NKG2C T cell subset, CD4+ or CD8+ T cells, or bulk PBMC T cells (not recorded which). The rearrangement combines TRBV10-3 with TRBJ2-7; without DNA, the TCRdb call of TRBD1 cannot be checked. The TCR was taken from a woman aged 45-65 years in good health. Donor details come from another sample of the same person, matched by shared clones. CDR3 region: CASGTNSYEQYF.